This paragraph reports one T cell receptor beta chain. Its target is not known. TCRalpha and TCRbeta cDNA underwent two nested PCRs of around 15 and 10 cycles. No DNA is given; TCRdb re-called the 5' RACE reads and lists each CDR3 protein once. Its clone listing holds under 350,000 distinct CDR3 sequences. Germline V gene data show CDR1 as SGHTA and CDR2 as FQGNSA. The CDR3 extends over 19 amino acids. Per donor, approximately 2.3 ml of blood was collected and frozen. The record originates from a study of monozygotic twins with inflammatory bowel disease. Points from the study as a whole: It was not supported that a single strong signal or clonotype was associated with IBD.

The TCR sequence derives from a human donor with ulcerative colitis or Crohn's disease, or a healthy co-twin of an affected twin (not recorded which). Sample: blood. J is TRBJ1-3 and V is TRBV7-2. CDR3 residues: CASSLARGSGFIPGNTIYF.